These 22 T cell receptor beta chains came from one sample sequenced in a study of T cells after yellow fever vaccination. One entry per CDR3 protein, called by TCRdb with MiXCR from the 5' RACE reads. The sample shows over 300,000 distinct CDR3 sequences, 3.6% of them seen only once. Material: PBMCs, obtained on the day of the yellow fever booster vaccination. The receptors were gathered from a man between 18 and 29 years old who received the YFV17D yellow fever vaccine.

Ten or more counts support this clonotype. The CDR3 reads CASSHPTGLAGPPGELFF. The CDR3 nucleotides are TGCGCCAGCAGCCATCCCACCGGACTAGCGGGGCCCCCCGGGGAGCTGTTTTTT. The genes are TRBV4-3 and TRBJ2-2; 12 nucleotides align to TRBD2. Germline V gene sequence: CDR1 LGHNA, CDR2 YSLEER. V lost 3 bases and J lost 6; bases outside the gene matches: 11. This CDR3 spans 18 amino acids.

This clonotype was found many times. The chain couples TRBV28 to TRBJ2-4; D is ambiguous. Trimming stripped 3 bases from V and 0 bases from J, with 3 bases between. The length of the CDR3 is 13 residues. Per the germline V gene, CDR1 is MDHEN and CDR2 is SYDVKM. The CDR3 loop is CASSLAAKNIQYF. In DNA, the CDR3 is TGTGCCAGCAGTTTGGCAGCCAAAAACATTCAGTACTTC.

The table lists this clonotype with a few counts. The chain couples TRBV5-1 to TRBJ2-5; 7 positions agree with TRBD2. The CDR3 loop spans 14 amino acids. The trim removed 3 bases at V and 4 bases at J, leaving 6 bases unmatched. The germline gives CDR1 SGHRS, CDR2 YFSETQ. In DNA form, the CDR3 reads TGCGCCAGCAGCTCCCGGCCGGGGGGAGAGACCCAGTACTTC. Protein: CASSSRPGGETQYF.

Remarks on this clonotype: A much larger clone lies one base from this, so it may be a read error. The V call is TRBV18, the J call TRBJ2-7, with D tentatively TRBD2 (6 bases). CDR3 length: 13 residues. Germline V gives CDR1 KGHSH, CDR2 LQKENI. This CDR3 is CTSSPWRAGEQYF. The CDR3 coding sequence is TGTACCAGCTCACCTTGGAGGGCGGGGGAGCAGTACTTC.

Only a few counts were recorded for this clonotype. The rearrangement uses TRBV7-2 and TRBJ2-1, with a weak D call TRBD2 (7 bases). The CDR3 covers 20 residues. V lost 7 bases and J lost 0, with 28 bases in between. Germline assignment: CDR1 SGHTA and CDR2 FQGNSA. The CDR3: CASTNPAAGARLSSYNEQFF. DNA for the CDR3: TGTGCCAGCACCAACCCTGCGGCGGGGGCCCGACTGAGCTCCTACAATGAGCAGTTCTTC.

In its sample, this clonotype was seen many times. The chain's CDR3 is CASRQPGFGANVLTF. The CDR3 DNA reads TGTGCCAGCAGGCAACCAGGGTTTGGGGCCAACGTCCTGACTTTC. V gene TRBV28 combines with J gene TRBJ2-6, with D tentatively TRBD1 (5 bases). The V end lost 6 bases, the J end lost 3 bases, and 12 bases lay between the germline ends. Germline CDR1 and CDR2: MDHEN and SYDVKM. The CDR3 is 15 amino acids.

This clonotype was seen more than once but under ten times. The V and J genes are TRBV10-3 and TRBJ2-3, with TRBD2 matching 7 bases. This CDR3 contains 15 residues. Germline loops: CDR1 ENHRY, CDR2 SYGVKD. V gave up 4 bases and J gave up 2 bases; unmatched junction bases: 6. In nucleotides, the CDR3 is TGTGCCATCAGTGCCCAAGCGGGGTACACAGATACGCAGTATTTT. This sequence encodes CAISAQAGYTDTQYF.

This clonotype has ten or more counts. This chain joins TRBV20-1 and TRBJ2-1; 10 positions agree with TRBD2. This CDR3 has 15 amino acids. Per the germline V gene, CDR1 is DFQATT and CDR2 is SNEGSKA (reference sequence). V lost 3 bases, J lost 3 bases, and 5 bases stayed unmatched. CDR3 amino acids: CSASPSGGVYNEQFF. Here the CDR3 DNA reads TGCAGTGCTAGTCCTAGCGGGGGCGTCTACAATGAGCAGTTCTTC.

Remarks on this clonotype: Sequence at one end of the junction differs from germline and may be a read error. The chain combines TRBV7-7 with TRBJ2-2; TRBD1 agrees at 9 bases. Germline CDR1 and CDR2: SSHAT and FNYEAQ (reference sequence). The CDR3 runs to 17 residues. The CDR3 here is CASSPWTGETNTGELFF. As DNA, the CDR3 is TGTGCTAGCAGCCCTTGGACAGGGGAAACGAACACCGGGGAGCTGTTTTTT.

This clonotype was found many times. The gene calls are TRBV12-3 or TRBV12-4 and TRBJ1-2, with a possible D match to TRBD1 (5 bases). Trimming cost V 3 bases and J 4 bases, with 9 bases left between them. CDR3 length: 13 amino acids. This CDR3 reads CASSLRGSYGYTF. As DNA, the CDR3 is TGTGCCAGCAGTTTGAGGGGCAGCTATGGCTACACCTTC.

In this sample, this clonotype turned up many times. V and J are TRBV4-3 and TRBJ2-5, with D unclear. Germline CDR1 LGHNA, CDR2 YSLEER. CDR3 length: 13 amino acids. The V end lost 0 bases, the J end lost 6 bases, and 8 bases lay between the germline ends. In DNA, the CDR3 is TGCGCCAGCAGCCAAGAGGTATTCCAGACCCAGTACTTC. Its translation is CASSQEVFQTQYF.

In DNA form, the CDR3 reads TGCGCCAGCAGCTTCCAGACCCCCGTGGGTGGCTACACCTTC. Its translation is CASSFQTPVGGYTF. The chain recombines TRBV5-1 with TRBJ1-2; no clear D. Deletions cut 2 bases from V and 7 bases from J, with 15 bases between. From germline, CDR1 is SGHRS and CDR2 YFSETQ. The CDR3 is 14 residues long.

The V call is TRBV6-5, the J call TRBJ2-7; D perhaps matches TRBD1 (6 bases). The CDR3 has 14 amino acids. From germline, CDR1 is MNHEY and CDR2 SVGAGI. V shed 6 bases and J shed 7 bases, with 19 bases lying between them. The CDR3 here is CASSLLSGAGEQYF. The CDR3 region has the DNA TGTGCCAGCAGCCTACTATCAGGGGCTGGGGAGCAGTACTTC.

The table lists this clonotype with many counts. The rearrangement joins TRBV5-5 to TRBJ1-1; D unclear. CDR3 length: 14 amino acids. CDR1 and CDR2 (germline): SGHKS, YYEKEE (reference sequence). Trimming pared 0 bases from V and 3 bases from J, leaving 9 bases between. The CDR3 sequence is CASSLAPAYTEAFF. CDR3 DNA sequence: TGTGCCAGCAGCTTGGCCCCAGCGTACACTGAAGCTTTCTTT.

In this sample, this clonotype turned up many times. This chain connects TRBV5-1 to TRBJ2-5; the match to TRBD2 covers 8 bases. V was clipped by 2 bases and J by 4 bases; unmatched bases: 1. The CDR3 has 13 residues. CDR1 and CDR2 from the germline V gene are SGHRS and YFSETQ. As DNA, the CDR3 is TGCGCCAGCAGCTTCGGGGGGGCAGAGACCCAGTACTTC. It codes for CASSFGGAETQYF.

This clonotype appeared many times. The V call is TRBV7-9, the J call TRBJ2-7; 8 positions match TRBD1. V was pared by 1 base and J by 9 bases, with 2 bases of the junction left unmatched. This CDR3 has 12 amino acids. The germline V gene encodes CDR1 SEHNR and CDR2 FQNEAQ (reference sequence). As DNA, the CDR3 is TGTGCCAGCAGCTTAGGGACAGGGCCGCAGTACGTC. This sequence encodes CASSLGTGPQYV.

This clonotype was seen many times. The chain combines TRBV12-3 or TRBV12-4 with TRBJ2-4; 13 bases are shared with TRBD2. The CDR3 is made up of 23 amino acids. Trimming at V came to 2 bases and at J to 0 bases, leaving 19 bases not matched to a gene. The CDR3 DNA reads as TGTGCCAGCAGTTTACTTTTTCGTCACGGACTAGCGGGGGCACCCCTAGCCAAAAACATTCAGTACTTC. This translates into CASSLLFRHGLAGAPLAKNIQYF.

This clonotype was observed many times. The V and J genes are TRBV6-6 and TRBJ1-6; TRBD1 is a possible D gene (6 bases). This CDR3 is 15 amino acids long. CDR1 MNHNY and CDR2 SVGAGI come from the germline V gene (reference sequence). V dropped 2 bases and J dropped 10 bases, with 15 bases sitting between them. In nucleotides, the CDR3 is TGTGCCAGCAGTTACGACAGGAACGGTGGCTCACCCCTCCACTTT. It specifies CASSYDRNGGSPLHF.

This clonotype has more than one count but fewer than ten. J is TRBJ1-1 and V is TRBV6-2 or TRBV6-3, with D unresolved. Germline loops: CDR1 MNHEY, CDR2 SVGEGT. There are 13 residues in the CDR3. V dropped 2 bases and J dropped 1 base, with 5 bases sitting between them. CDR3 protein: CASSYIGNTEAFF. CDR3 bases: TGTGCCAGCAGTTACATTGGGAACACTGAAGCTTTCTTT.

This clonotype was detected many times. The V call is TRBV7-9, the J call TRBJ2-1; D is possibly TRBD2 (5 bases). There are 13 residues in the CDR3. Trimming left V 5 bases short and J 5 bases short, with 10 bases between. Germline values: CDR1 SEHNR, CDR2 FQNEAQ (reference sequence). In DNA, the CDR3 is TGTGCCAGCAGCCCTCCTAGCCACAATGAGCAGTTCTTC. Translating it yields CASSPPSHNEQFF.

This clonotype was seen only a few times. This chain uses TRBV7-2 with TRBJ2-1; D is perhaps TRBD2 (5 bases). The CDR3 has 14 residues. The V gene lost 5 bases and the J gene lost 5 bases, with 13 bases spanning the gap. Germline values: CDR1 SGHTA, CDR2 FQGNSA. Here the CDR3 DNA reads TGTGCCAGCAGCCTAGGATGGACTGACAATGAGCAGTTCTTC. Residues: CASSLGWTDNEQFF.

This chain connects TRBV5-1 to TRBJ1-2; 10 positions match TRBD1. V lost 4 bases to trimming and J lost 0 bases; unmatched junction nucleotides: 15. The CDR3 consists of 19 residues. Germline CDR1 is SGHRS and CDR2 is YFSETQ. This chain's CDR3 is CASSPGAGQGLHANYGYTF. Here the CDR3 DNA reads TGCGCCAGCAGCCCCGGCGCGGGACAGGGGCTTCACGCTAACTATGGCTACACCTTC.